This TCR beta chain was captured in a study of blood T cell repertoires in COVID-19. Study-level information: PBMCs, B-cell-depleted T cells, or T cells were the source of the cDNA or gDNA that made up the material.

V was shortened by 0 bases and J by 1 base, with 6 bases between the two germline ends. Germline lookup yields CDR1 SGHTA and CDR2 FQGTGA. The CDR3 covers 15 residues. Sequencing was performed with immunoSEQ multiplex PCR; in TCRdb, only in-frame clones are kept and a portion is missing. This repertoire shows 95,000 to 100,000 clones, around nine tenths found once; its top ten account for about 4%. Sequenced: peripheral blood. The rearrangement joins TRBV7-3 to TRBJ2-2; D unresolved. The clonotype originates from a human donor with COVID-19, enrolled during active disease. The donor label of this sample is uncertain. CDR3 nucleotide sequence: TGTGCCAGCAGCTTAACTGCAGGGAACACCGGGGAGCTGTTTTTT. As protein: CASSLTAGNTGELFF.